The 19 T cell receptor beta chains presented below share a single source sample, sequenced in a study of shared clonotypes between healthy human individuals. This table comes from immunoSEQ multiplex PCR, and its TCRdb copy is limited to in-frame clones, with some not included. The table records 550,000 to 750,000 clones, around 95% of them present only once. Naive CD8 cells, CD45RO-negative and positively selected for CCR7, excluded terminally differentiated effector memory CD45RA+ cells. Sequencing used naive CD8+ T cells sorted from blood. These TCRs come from a woman in her twenties or thirties in good health.

The rearrangement links TRBV4-1 to TRBJ1-5; D gene ambiguous. Trimming stripped 4 bases from V and 0 bases from J, with 13 bases between. Germline values: CDR1 MGHRA, CDR2 YSYEKL. This CDR3 has 16 residues. The CDR3 DNA reads as TGCGCCAGCAGCCCAGTGAGTGAGGATAGCAATCAGCCCCAGCATTTT. The encoded protein is CASSPVSEDSNQPQHF.

This chain joins TRBV5-1 and TRBJ2-1, with TRBD2 matching over 7 bases. Germline V gene data show CDR1 as SGHRS and CDR2 as YFSETQ. Trimming cost V 0 bases and J 1 base; bases outside gene matches: 4. CDR3 size: 16 residues. In DNA, the CDR3 is TGCGCCAGCAGCTTGGTCGGCGGGAGTTCCTACAATGAGCAGTTCTTC. This sequence encodes CASSLVGGSSYNEQFF.

This clone was seen only a few times. The chain is built from TRBV10-1 and TRBJ2-1; TRBD2 matches at 11 bases. This CDR3 has 13 amino acids. Germline assignment: CDR1 WNHNN and CDR2 SYGVQD (reference sequence). The trim removed 6 bases at V and 9 bases at J, leaving 4 bases unmatched. CDR3 amino acids: CASSPGLAVEQFF. The DNA of the CDR3 is TGCGCCAGCAGCCCGGGACTAGCGGTTGAGCAGTTCTTC.

The J gene is TRBJ2-2, the V gene TRBV7-9, with a possible D match to TRBD2 (5 bases). V was pared by 5 bases and J by 0 bases, with 13 bases between. The CDR3 has 16 amino acids. CDR1 is SEHNR and CDR2 is FQNEAQ in the germline V gene (reference sequence). The CDR3 DNA sequence: TGTGCCAGCAGCGACTTAGGGAGCTCGAACACCGGGGAGCTGTTTTTT. Its translation: CASSDLGSSNTGELFF.

The V call is TRBV27, the J call TRBJ2-3; D possibly corresponds to TRBD1 (5 bases). The CDR3 has 13 amino acids. The V end was cut by 4 bases, the J end by 6 bases, with 11 bases between. CDR1 and CDR2 from the germline V gene are MNHEY and SMNVEV (reference sequence). The CDR3 loop reads CASSSGHPDTQYF. The CDR3 DNA reads as TGTGCCAGCAGTTCCGGACATCCCGATACGCAGTATTTT.

In DNA, the CDR3 is TGTGCCTGGAGTGTAGGGGCCTCGTACGAGCAGTACTTC. Translated: CAWSVGASYEQYF. The chain combines TRBV30 with TRBJ2-7; the D gene is possibly TRBD1 (5 bases). This CDR3 is 13 amino acids long. In germline, CDR1 is GTSNPN, CDR2 SVGIG (reference sequence). V dropped 0 bases and J dropped 4 bases, with 10 bases sitting between them.

Only a few counts were recorded for this clone. Within the sample, other DNA sequences also encode this same CDR3. The rearrangement joins TRBV5-4 to TRBJ2-7; D ambiguous. V was trimmed by 1 base and J by 7 bases, leaving 6 bases between them. Germline V lookup: CDR1 SGHNT, CDR2 YYREEE (reference sequence). The CDR3 runs 11 residues. CDR3 loop: CASSLSSEQYF. The CDR3, as DNA: TGTGCCAGCAGCTTGTCGTCTGAGCAGTACTTC. Filled out from reference TRBV5-4 and TRBJ2-7, the complete variable domain reads ETGVTQSPTHLIKTRGQQVTLRCSSQSGHNTVSWYQQALGQGPQFIFQYYREEENGRGNFPPRFSGLQFPNYSSELNVNALELDDSALYLCASSLSSEQYFGPGTRLTVT.

This chain joins TRBV28 and TRBJ1-2, with 7 bases lining up with TRBD1. V dropped 6 bases and J dropped 3; count of bases not matched to a gene: 10. The CDR3 is 15 residues long. The germline gives CDR1 MDHEN, CDR2 SYDVKM. CDR3 coding DNA: TGTGCCAGCAGGAAAAGACAGGGCCTCCACTATGGCTACACCTTC. Residues: CASRKRQGLHYGYTF.

The chain is built from TRBV9 and TRBJ2-1; TRBD2 agrees at 7 bases. CDR1 SGDLS and CDR2 YYNGEE come from the germline V gene. V was clipped by 2 bases and J by 5 bases; unmatched bases: 7. This CDR3 has 15 amino acids. As DNA, the CDR3 is TGTGCCAGCAGCGTCGGGGGAGGGCCAAACAATGAGCAGTTCTTC. As protein: CASSVGGGPNNEQFF.

The chain uses TRBV10-2 and TRBJ2-1; D gene unclear. Germline CDR1 and CDR2: WSHSY and SAAADI. V shed 0 bases and J shed 10 bases, with 19 bases lying between them. CDR3 length equals 16 residues. The CDR3 DNA follows: TGCGCCAGCAGTGAGTCGGCCTCCACTGTTGGACGCGAGCAGTTCTTC. Amino acid sequence: CASSESASTVGREQFF.

The chain joins TRBV27 to TRBJ1-5; D perhaps matches TRBD1 (5 bases). V was clipped by 5 bases and J by 8 bases, with 16 bases between them. Germline CDR1 reads MNHEY; CDR2 reads SMNVEV (reference sequence). The CDR3 runs to 14 residues. Written as DNA, the CDR3 is TGTGCCAGCAGTACTGGGGGGTCGTGGGAGCCCCAGCATTTT. Translated, it gives CASSTGGSWEPQHF.

The chain employs TRBV12-5 and TRBJ1-2; D unclear. Trimming pared 3 bases from V and 5 bases from J, leaving 7 bases between. Per the germline V gene, CDR1 is LGHNT and CDR2 is FRNRAP. This CDR3 region has 12 residues. The chain's CDR3 is CASGFGPYGYTF. CDR3 nucleotide sequence: TGTGCTAGTGGTTTCGGGCCGTATGGCTACACCTTC.

The chain couples TRBV13 to TRBJ2-5; D may match TRBD1 or TRBD2 (5 bases each). V was cut by 4 bases and J by 1 base, with 13 bases left in between. The germline CDR1 and CDR2 sequences are PRHDT and FYEKMQ (reference sequence). The CDR3 has 15 residues. The chain's CDR3 is CASSSGGGVQETQYF. CDR3 DNA sequence: TGTGCCAGCAGCTCCGGTGGGGGAGTCCAAGAGACCCAGTACTTC.

The DNA of the CDR3 is TGCGCCAGCAGCCGAGGCATCAGTTGGACTGAAGCTTTCTTT. This translates into CASSRGISWTEAFF. The chain joins TRBV4-1 to TRBJ1-1; D is ambiguous. Between the trimmed V and J ends, which lost 4 bases and 5 bases, there was a span of 14 bases. The CDR3 has 14 residues. Germline CDR1 MGHRA, CDR2 YSYEKL.

This clone was seen a handful of times. The CDR3 sequence is CASSQRTSSSYEQYF. The CDR3 DNA sequence: TGTGCCAGCAGTCAAAGGACATCTAGCTCCTACGAGCAGTACTTC. The rearrangement joins TRBV28 to TRBJ2-7; a possible D gene is TRBD1 (5 bases). V was pared by 5 bases and J by 0 bases, with 14 bases between. CDR1 MDHEN and CDR2 SYDVKM come from the germline V gene. The CDR3 is 15 amino acids.

V and J are TRBV28 and TRBJ2-5, with a weak D call TRBD2 (5 bases). V was shortened by 9 bases and J by 4 bases, with 18 bases between the two germline ends. Germline loops: CDR1 MDHEN, CDR2 SYDVKM. The CDR3 is 14 residues long. CDR3 loop: CASTDLPGLETQYF. The CDR3 nucleotides are TGTGCCAGTACTGACCTGCCGGGGTTAGAGACCCAGTACTTC.

The chain is built from TRBV5-1 and TRBJ2-7; no clear D. V dropped 4 bases and J dropped 0 bases, with 14 bases sitting between them. The V gene's germline CDR1 is SGHRS and CDR2 YFSETQ. This CDR3 is built from 15 residues. This CDR3 is CASSPGRSPSYEQYF. The DNA for the CDR3 is TGCGCCAGCAGCCCAGGACGCAGTCCCTCCTACGAGCAGTACTTC.

The CDR3 nucleotides are TGTGCCAGAAGCTTGTTCGGTACAGGGGTCCGCAATCAGCCCCAGCATTTT. It encodes CARSLFGTGVRNQPQHF. This rearrangement joins TRBV5-3 to TRBJ1-5; TRBD1 matches 7 bases. TRBV5-3 qualifies as an ORF whose function is uncertain. Trimming took 1 base from V and 2 from J; bases not matched to a gene: 9. The CDR3 covers 17 residues.

The chain couples TRBV28 to TRBJ2-7; D is possibly TRBD1 or TRBD2 (6 bases each). Trimming took off 6 bases at V and 2 bases at J, with 11 bases between the two ends. The CDR3 is made up of 13 amino acids. From germline, CDR1 is MDHEN and CDR2 SYDVKM. CDR3 nucleotide sequence: TGTGCCAGCAGGCGGGACACCACCTACGAGCAGTACTTC. This codes for CASRRDTTYEQYF.